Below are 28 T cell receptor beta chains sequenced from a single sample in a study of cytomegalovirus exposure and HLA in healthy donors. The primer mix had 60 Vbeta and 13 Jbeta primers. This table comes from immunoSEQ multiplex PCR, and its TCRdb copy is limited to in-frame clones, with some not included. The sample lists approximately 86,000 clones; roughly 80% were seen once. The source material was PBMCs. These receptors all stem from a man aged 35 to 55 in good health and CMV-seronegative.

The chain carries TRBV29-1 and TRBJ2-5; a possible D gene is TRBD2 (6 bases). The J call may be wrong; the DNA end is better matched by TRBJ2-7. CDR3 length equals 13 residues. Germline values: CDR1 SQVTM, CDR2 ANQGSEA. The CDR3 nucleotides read TGCAGCGTTGAAGGGGGGGATCAGTACGAGCAGTACTTC. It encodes CSVEGGDQYEQYF.

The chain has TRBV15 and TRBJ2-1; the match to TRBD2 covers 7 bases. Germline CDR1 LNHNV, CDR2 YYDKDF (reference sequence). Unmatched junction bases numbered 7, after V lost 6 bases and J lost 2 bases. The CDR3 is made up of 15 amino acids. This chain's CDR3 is CATRTRREPYNEQFF. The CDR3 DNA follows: TGTGCCACCAGGACCCGGCGGGAGCCCTACAATGAGCAGTTCTTC.

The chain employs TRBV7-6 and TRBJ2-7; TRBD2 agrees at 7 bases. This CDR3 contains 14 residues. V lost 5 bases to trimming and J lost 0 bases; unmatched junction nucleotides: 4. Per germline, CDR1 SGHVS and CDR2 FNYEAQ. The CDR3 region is CASSETGGSYEQYF. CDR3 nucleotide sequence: TGTGCCAGCAGCGAGACGGGAGGCTCCTACGAGCAGTACTTC.

CDR3 nucleotides: TGTGCCAGCAGTACACCAGGGGGCCGCATTCCCTACGAGCAGTACTTC. Amino acid sequence: CASSTPGGRIPYEQYF. The chain recombines TRBV28 with TRBJ2-7, with TRBD1 matching over 8 bases. The CDR3 spans 16 residues. CDR1 and CDR2 (germline): MDHEN, SYDVKM. Losses at the gene ends were 5 bases for V and 2 bases for J; bases not matched to a gene: 11.

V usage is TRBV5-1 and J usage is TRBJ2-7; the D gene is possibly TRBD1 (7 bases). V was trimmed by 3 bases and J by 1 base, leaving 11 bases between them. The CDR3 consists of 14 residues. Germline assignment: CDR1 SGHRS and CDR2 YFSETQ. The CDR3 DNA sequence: TGCGCCAGCAGCTACTCAGGGGGGTCCTACGAGCAGTACTTC. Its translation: CASSYSGGSYEQYF.

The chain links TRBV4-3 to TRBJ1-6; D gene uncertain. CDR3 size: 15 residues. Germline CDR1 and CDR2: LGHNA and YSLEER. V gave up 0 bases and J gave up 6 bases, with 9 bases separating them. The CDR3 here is CASSQDSHSNSPLHF. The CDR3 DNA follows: TGCGCCAGCAGCCAAGATTCGCACAGTAATTCACCCCTCCACTTT.

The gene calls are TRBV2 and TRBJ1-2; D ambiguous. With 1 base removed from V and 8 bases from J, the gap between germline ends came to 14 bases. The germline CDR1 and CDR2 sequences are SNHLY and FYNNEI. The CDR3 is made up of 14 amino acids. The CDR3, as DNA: TGTGCCAGCAGTGAAGAGGTCAGAGGAGGAGGCTACACCTTC. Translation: CASSEEVRGGGYTF.

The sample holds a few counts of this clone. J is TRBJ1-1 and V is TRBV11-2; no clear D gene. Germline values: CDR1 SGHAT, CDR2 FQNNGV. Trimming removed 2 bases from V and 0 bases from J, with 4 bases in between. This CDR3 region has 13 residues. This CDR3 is CASSLSVNTEAFF. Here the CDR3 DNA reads TGTGCCAGCAGCTTATCAGTGAACACTGAAGCTTTCTTT. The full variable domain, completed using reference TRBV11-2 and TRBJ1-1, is EAGVAQSPRYKIIEKRQSVAFWCNPISGHATLYWYQQILGQGPKLLIQFQNNGVVDDSQLPKDRFSAERLKGVDSTLKIQPAKLEDSAVYLCASSLSVNTEAFFGQGTRLTVV.

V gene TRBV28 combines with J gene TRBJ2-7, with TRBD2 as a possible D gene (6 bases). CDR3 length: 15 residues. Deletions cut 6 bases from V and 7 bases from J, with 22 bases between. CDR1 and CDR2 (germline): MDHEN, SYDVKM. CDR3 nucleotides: TGTGCCAGCAGGCCCTTGGGAGGTGGGGCGGAGGAGCAGTACTTC. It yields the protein CASRPLGGGAEEQYF.

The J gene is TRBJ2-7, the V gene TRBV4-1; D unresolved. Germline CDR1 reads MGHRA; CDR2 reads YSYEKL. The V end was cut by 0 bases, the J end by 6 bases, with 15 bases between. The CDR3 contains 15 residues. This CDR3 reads CASSQDRQNPIEQYF. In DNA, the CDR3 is TGCGCCAGCAGCCAAGATCGACAAAATCCCATCGAGCAGTACTTC.

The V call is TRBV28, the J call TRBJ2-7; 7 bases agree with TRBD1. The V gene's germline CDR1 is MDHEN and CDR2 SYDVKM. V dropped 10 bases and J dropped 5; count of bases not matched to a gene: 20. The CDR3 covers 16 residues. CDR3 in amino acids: CATTNEQGSEIDEQYF. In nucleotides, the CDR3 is TGTGCCACCACCAATGAACAGGGGTCCGAAATAGACGAGCAGTACTTC.

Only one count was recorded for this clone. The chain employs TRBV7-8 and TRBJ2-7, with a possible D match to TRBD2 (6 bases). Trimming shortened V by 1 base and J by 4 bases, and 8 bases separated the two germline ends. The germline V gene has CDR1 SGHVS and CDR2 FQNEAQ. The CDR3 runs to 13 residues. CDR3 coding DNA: TGTGCCAGCAGCTTAGAGGAGGGGTACGAGCAGTACTTC. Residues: CASSLEEGYEQYF.

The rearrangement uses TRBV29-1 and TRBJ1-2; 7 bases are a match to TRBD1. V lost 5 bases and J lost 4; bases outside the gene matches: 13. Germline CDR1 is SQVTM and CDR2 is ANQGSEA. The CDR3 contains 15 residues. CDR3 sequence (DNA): TGCAGCGTTCGACAGGGTTTAATTCCCTTCTATGGCTACACCTTC. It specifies CSVRQGLIPFYGYTF.

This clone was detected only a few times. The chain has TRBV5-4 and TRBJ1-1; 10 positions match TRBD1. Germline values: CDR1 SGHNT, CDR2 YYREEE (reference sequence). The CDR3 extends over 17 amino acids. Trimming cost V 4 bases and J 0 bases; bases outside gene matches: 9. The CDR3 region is CASSAPGQGWMNTEAFF. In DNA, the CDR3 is TGTGCCAGCAGCGCGCCGGGACAGGGGTGGATGAACACTGAAGCTTTCTTT.

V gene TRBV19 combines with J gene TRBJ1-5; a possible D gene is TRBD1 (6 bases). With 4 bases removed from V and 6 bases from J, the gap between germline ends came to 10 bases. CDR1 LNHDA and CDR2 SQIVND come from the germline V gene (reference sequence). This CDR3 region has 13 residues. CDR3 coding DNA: TGTGCCAGTAGTACAACAGGGCGTCAGCCCCAGCATTTT. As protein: CASSTTGRQPQHF.

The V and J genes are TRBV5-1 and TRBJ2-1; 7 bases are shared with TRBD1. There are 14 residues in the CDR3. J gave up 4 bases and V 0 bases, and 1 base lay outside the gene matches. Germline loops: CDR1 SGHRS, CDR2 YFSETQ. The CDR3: CASSLGTGYNEQFF. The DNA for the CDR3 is TGCGCCAGCAGCTTGGGGACAGGATACAATGAGCAGTTCTTC.

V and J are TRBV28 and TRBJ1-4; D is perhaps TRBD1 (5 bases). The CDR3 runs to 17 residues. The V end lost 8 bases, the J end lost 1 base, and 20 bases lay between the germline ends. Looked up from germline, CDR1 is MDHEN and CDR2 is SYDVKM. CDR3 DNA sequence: TGTGCCAGCGCCCATTTCCCTCGCAGGGAAACTAATGAAAAACTGTTTTTT. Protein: CASAHFPRRETNEKLFF.

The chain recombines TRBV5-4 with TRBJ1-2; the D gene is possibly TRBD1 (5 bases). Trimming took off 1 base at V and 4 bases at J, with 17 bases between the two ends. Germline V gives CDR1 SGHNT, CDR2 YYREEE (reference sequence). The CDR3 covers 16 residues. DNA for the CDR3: TGTGCCAGCAGCTTGTCGCAGGGAAGGCCTATCTATGGCTACACCTTC. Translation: CASSLSQGRPIYGYTF.

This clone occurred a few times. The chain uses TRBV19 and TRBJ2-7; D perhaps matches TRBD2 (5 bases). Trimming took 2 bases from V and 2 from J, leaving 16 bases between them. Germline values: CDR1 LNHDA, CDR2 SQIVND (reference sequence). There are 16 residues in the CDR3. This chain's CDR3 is CASSIRSRGSPYEQYF. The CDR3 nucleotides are TGTGCCAGTAGTATAAGGAGTCGGGGTAGCCCCTACGAGCAGTACTTC.

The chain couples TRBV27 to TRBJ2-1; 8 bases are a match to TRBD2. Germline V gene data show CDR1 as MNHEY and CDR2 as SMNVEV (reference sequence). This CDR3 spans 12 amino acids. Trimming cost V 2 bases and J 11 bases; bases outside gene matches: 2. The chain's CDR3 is CASSLGGGKQFF. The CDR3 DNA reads TGTGCCAGCAGTTTAGGCGGGGGGAAGCAGTTCTTC.

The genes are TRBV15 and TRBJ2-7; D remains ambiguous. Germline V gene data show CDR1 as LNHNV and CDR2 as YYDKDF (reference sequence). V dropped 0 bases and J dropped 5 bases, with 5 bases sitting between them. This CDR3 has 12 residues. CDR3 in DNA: TGTGCCACCAGCAGAGATCTTCACGAGCAGTACTTC. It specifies CATSRDLHEQYF. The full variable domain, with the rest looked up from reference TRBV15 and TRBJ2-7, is DAMVIQNPRYQVTQFGKPVTLSCSQTLNHNVMYWYQQKSSQAPKLLFHYYDKDFNNEADTPDNFQSRRPNTSFCFLDIRSPGLGDTAMYLCATSRDLHEQYFGPGTRLTVT.

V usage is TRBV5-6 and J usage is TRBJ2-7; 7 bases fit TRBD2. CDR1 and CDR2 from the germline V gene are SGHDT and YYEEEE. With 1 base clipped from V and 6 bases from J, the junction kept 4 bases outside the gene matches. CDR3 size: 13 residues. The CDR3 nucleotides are TGTGCCAGCAGCTTGATGGGGGGGGGCGAGCAGTACTTC. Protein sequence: CASSLMGGGEQYF.

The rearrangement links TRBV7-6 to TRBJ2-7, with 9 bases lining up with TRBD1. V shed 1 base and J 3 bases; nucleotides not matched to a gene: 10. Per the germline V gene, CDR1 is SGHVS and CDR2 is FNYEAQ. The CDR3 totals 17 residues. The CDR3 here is CASSLGGAGTGHYEQYF. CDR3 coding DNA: TGTGCCAGCAGCTTAGGGGGGGCCGGGACAGGGCACTACGAGCAGTACTTC.

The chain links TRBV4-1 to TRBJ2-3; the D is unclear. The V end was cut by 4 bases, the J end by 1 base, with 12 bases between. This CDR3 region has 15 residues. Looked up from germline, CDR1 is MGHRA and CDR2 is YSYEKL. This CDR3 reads CASSPAPTRTDTQYF. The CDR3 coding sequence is TGCGCCAGCAGCCCGGCCCCGACTCGCACAGATACGCAGTATTTT.

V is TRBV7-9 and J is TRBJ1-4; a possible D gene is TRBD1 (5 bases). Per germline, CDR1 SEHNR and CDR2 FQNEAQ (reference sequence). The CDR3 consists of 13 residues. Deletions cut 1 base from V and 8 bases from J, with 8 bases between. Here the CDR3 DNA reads TGTGCCAGCAGCTTAGGCAGGGAAGAAAAACTGTTTTTT. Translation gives CASSLGREEKLFF.

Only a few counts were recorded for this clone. CDR3 DNA sequence: TGTGCCTGGAGTGCCCCCGGGACAGGGAATTCACCCCTCCACTTT. It translates to CAWSAPGTGNSPLHF. The chain couples TRBV30 to TRBJ1-6, with 9 bases matching TRBD1. J lost 7 bases, V lost 1 base, and 5 bases had no gene match. Germline assignment: CDR1 GTSNPN and CDR2 SVGIG (reference sequence). CDR3 length equals 15 residues. Full variable domain (missing parts from reference TRBV30 and TRBJ1-6): SQTIHQWPATLVQPVGSPLSLECTVEGTSNPNLYWYRQAAGRGLQLLFYSVGIGQISSEVPQNLSASRPQDRQFILSSKKLLLSDSGFYLCAWSAPGTGNSPLHFGNGTRLTVT.

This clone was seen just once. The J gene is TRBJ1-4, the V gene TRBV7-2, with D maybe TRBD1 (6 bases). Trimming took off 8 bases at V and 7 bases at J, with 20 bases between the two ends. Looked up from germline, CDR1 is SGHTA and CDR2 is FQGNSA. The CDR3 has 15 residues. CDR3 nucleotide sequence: TGTGCCAGCGCCGGATGGGGGGGCCAGGGTGAAAAACTGTTTTTT. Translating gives CASAGWGGQGEKLFF. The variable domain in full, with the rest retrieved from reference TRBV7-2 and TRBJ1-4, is GAGVSQSPSNKVTEKGKDVELRCDPISGHTALYWYRQSLGQGLEFLIYFQGNSAPDKSGLPSDRFSAERTGGSVSTLTIQRTQQEDSAVYLCASAGWGGQGEKLFFGSGTQLSVL.

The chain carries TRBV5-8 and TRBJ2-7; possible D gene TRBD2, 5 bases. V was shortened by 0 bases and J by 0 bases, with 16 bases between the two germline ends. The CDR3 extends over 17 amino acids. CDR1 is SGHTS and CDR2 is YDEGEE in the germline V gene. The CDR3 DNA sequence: TGTGCCAGCAGCTTGGGAACGGGGAGAGGTTACTCCTACGAGCAGTACTTC. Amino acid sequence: CASSLGTGRGYSYEQYF.